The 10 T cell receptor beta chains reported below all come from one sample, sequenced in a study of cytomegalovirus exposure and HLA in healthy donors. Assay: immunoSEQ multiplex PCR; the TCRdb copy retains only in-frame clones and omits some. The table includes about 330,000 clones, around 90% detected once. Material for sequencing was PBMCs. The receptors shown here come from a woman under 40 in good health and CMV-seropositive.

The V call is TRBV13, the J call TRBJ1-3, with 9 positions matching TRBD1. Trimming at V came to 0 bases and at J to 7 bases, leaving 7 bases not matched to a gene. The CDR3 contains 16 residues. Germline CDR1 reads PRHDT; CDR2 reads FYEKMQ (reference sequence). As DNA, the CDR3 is TGTGCCAGCAGCTTAGGCCGTGGGACAGGGCCGAACACCATATATTTT. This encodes CASSLGRGTGPNTIYF.

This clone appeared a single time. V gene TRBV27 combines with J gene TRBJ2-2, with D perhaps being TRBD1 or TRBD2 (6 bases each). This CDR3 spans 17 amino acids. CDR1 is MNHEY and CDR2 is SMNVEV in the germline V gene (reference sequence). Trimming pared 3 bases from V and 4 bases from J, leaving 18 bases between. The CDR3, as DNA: TGTGCCAGCAGTTTGGGAATTACAGGGAGGAGCACCGGGGAGCTGTTTTTT. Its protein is CASSLGITGRSTGELFF.

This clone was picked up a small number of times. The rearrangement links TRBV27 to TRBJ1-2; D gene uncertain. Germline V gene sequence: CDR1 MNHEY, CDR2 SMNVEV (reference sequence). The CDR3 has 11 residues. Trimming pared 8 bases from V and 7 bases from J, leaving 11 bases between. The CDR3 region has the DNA TGTGCCAGCTCATCCCATCGTGGCTACACCTTC. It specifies CASSSHRGYTF.

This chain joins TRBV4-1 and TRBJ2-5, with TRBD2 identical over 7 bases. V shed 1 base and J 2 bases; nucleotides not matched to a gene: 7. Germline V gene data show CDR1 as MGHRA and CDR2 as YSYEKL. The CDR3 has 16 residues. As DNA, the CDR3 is TGCGCCAGCAGCCAAGTTCTAGCGGCCCCTCAAGAGACCCAGTACTTC. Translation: CASSQVLAAPQETQYF.

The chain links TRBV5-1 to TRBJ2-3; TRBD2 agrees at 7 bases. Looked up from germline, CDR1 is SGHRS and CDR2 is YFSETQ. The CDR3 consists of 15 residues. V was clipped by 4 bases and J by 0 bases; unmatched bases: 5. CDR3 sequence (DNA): TGCGCCAGCAGCCTCCCAGCGGGGAGCACAGATACGCAGTATTTT. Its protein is CASSLPAGSTDTQYF.

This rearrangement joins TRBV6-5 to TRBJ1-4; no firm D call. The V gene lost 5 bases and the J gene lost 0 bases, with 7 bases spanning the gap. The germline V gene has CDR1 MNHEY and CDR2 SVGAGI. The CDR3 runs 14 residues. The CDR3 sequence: CASSLGATNEKLFF. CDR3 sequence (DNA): TGTGCCAGCAGTCTTGGTGCAACTAATGAAAAACTGTTTTTT.

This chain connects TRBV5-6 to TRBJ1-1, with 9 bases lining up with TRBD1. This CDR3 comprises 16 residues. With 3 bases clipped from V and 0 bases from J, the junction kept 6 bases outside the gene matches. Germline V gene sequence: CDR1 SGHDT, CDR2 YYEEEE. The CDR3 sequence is CASSYRTGVLNTEAFF. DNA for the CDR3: TGTGCCAGCAGCTATCGGACAGGGGTGCTGAACACTGAAGCTTTCTTT.

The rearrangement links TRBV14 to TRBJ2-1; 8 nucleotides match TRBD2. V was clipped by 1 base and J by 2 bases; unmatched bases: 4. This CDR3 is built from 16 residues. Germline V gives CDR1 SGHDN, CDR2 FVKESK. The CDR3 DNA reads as TGTGCCAGCAGCCAAGCTCAGCGGGGGCCCTACAATGAGCAGTTCTTC. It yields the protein CASSQAQRGPYNEQFF.

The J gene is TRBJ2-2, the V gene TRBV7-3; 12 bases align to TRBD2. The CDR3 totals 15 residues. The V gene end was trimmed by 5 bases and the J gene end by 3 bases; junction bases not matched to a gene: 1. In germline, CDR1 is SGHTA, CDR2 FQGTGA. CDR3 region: CASSRTSGDTGELFF. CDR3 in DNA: TGTGCCAGCAGCAGGACTAGCGGGGACACCGGGGAGCTGTTTTTT.

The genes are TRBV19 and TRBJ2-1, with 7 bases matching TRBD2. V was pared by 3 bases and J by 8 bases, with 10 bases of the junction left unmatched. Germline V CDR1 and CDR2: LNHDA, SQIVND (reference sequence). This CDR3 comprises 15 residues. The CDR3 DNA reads TGTGCCAGTAGTATCGGGGGGAGGAATTTCGATGAGCAGTTCTTC. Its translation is CASSIGGRNFDEQFF.